This T cell receptor beta chain emerged from a study of T cells after yellow fever vaccination. Template switching with 5'RACE generated the TCR cDNA and added a universal primer site and UMIs. Using its own MiXCR run on the 5' RACE reads, TCRdb lists one record per CDR3 protein. The repertoire holds approximately 120,000 distinct CDR3 sequences, with around 7.4% as singletons. This clonotype occurred a few times. What it binds is not known. Germline trimming cut 3 bases from V and 7 bases from J; bases unmatched to any gene: 13. This CDR3 spans 16 amino acids. CDR1 and CDR2 (germline): DFQATT, SNEGSKA (reference sequence). Study-wide results and limits: The secondary response showed a weaker magnitude and a faster peak, day 5 versus 15. FACS-sorted repertoires could harbor abundant contaminating bulk-population clonotypes. Boosting was followed by the reappearance of most primary-vaccination clones (about 96% CD4, about 90% CD8).

This TCR came from a man between 18 and 29 years old who received the YFV17D yellow fever vaccine. The specimen comprised CD4+ T cells sorted from PBMCs, sampled around 10 days after the first yellow fever vaccination. This chain joins TRBV20-1 and TRBJ2-7, with 12 bases aligning to TRBD1. The DNA of the CDR3 is TGCAGTGCTAGTTGGAGGCCCGGGACAGGGGGCGAAGAGCAGTACTTC. Translating gives CSASWRPGTGGEEQYF.